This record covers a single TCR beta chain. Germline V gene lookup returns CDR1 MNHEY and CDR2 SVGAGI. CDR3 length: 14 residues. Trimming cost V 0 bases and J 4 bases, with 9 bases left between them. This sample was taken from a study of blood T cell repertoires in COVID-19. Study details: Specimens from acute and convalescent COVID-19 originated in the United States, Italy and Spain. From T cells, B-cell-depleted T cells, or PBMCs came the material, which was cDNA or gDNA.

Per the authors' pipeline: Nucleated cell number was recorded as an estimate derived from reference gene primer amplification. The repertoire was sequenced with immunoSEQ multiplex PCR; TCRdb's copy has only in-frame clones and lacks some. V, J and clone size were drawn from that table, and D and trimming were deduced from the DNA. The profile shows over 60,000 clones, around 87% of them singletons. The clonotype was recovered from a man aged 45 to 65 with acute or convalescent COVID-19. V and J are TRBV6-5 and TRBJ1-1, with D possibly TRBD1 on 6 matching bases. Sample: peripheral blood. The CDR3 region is CASSYSWGLTEAFF. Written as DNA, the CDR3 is TGTGCCAGCAGTTACTCGTGGGGGCTCACTGAAGCTTTCTTT.